The 7 T cell receptor beta chains in this list originate from one sample, sequenced in a study of blood T cell repertoires in COVID-19. Sequenced by immunoSEQ multiplex PCR; TCRdb stores in-frame clones only, minus some. This sample carries roughly 200,000 clones, around nine tenths of them seen once, and the ten largest clones take roughly 5.6%. The sequenced material came from peripheral blood. The receptors were sampled from a woman aged 40-49 years who had recovered from COVID-19.

In the case of this clone: The sample contains more than one DNA sequence encoding this CDR3. The chain joins TRBV30 to TRBJ2-3, with TRBD2 identical over 10 bases. From germline, CDR1 is GTSNPN and CDR2 SVGIG (reference sequence). V dropped 4 bases and J dropped 3; count of bases not matched to a gene: 1. This CDR3 has 13 residues. Here the CDR3 reads CAWTSGSTDTQYF. CDR3 in DNA: TGTGCCTGGACTAGCGGGAGTACAGATACGCAGTATTTT.

The chain couples TRBV5-1 to TRBJ2-7, with 9 bases matching TRBD2. The CDR3 spans 14 residues. CDR1 is SGHRS, CDR2 YFSETQ, per germline. The V and J ends lost 7 bases and 1 base, in that order; junction bases with no gene match: 6. The CDR3 protein is CASYSTSGSYEQYF. CDR3 in DNA: TGCGCCAGCTACTCGACTAGCGGATCCTACGAGCAGTACTTC.

The J gene is TRBJ2-1, the V gene TRBV28; TRBD2 matches at 8 bases. CDR1 is MDHEN, CDR2 SYDVKM, per germline. V lost 8 bases to trimming and J lost 8 bases; unmatched junction nucleotides: 11. The CDR3 has 14 amino acids. CDR3 in DNA: TGTGCCAGCTGTCGAGCGGGAGAAAGGGATGAGCAGTTCTTC. It is translated as CASCRAGERDEQFF.

The chain recombines TRBV5-1 with TRBJ2-3, with 8 bases lining up with TRBD2. The germline V gene encodes CDR1 SGHRS and CDR2 YFSETQ. V was clipped by 5 bases and J by 4 bases; unmatched bases: 9. The CDR3 contains 15 residues. For the CDR3, the DNA is TGCGCCAGCAGAAAGCGGGAGATGGCCCCAGATACGCAGTATTTT. Protein: CASRKREMAPDTQYF.

V usage is TRBV27 and J usage is TRBJ2-1; D might be TRBD1 (5 bases). Germline CDR1 MNHEY, CDR2 SMNVEV (reference sequence). This CDR3 has 13 amino acids. The V end lost 6 bases, the J end lost 5 bases, and 11 bases lay between the germline ends. The CDR3 DNA is TGTGCCAGCAGCCGACAGAGAAACAATGAGCAGTTCTTC. The encoded protein is CASSRQRNNEQFF.

V gene TRBV11-3 combines with J gene TRBJ2-3; 7 positions match TRBD2. The CDR3 spans 15 residues. Per germline, CDR1 SGHNT and CDR2 YENEEA. Losses at the gene ends were 2 bases for V and 1 base for J; bases not matched to a gene: 3. CDR3 DNA: TGTGCCAGCAGCTTATCTGGGGGGGGCACAGATACGCAGTATTTT. Its translation is CASSLSGGGTDTQYF. The full variable domain, with the rest looked up from reference TRBV11-3 and TRBJ2-3, is EAGVVQSPRYKIIEKKQPVAFWCNPISGHNTLYWYLQNLGQGPELLIRYENEEAVDDSQLPKDRFSAERLKGVDSTLKIQPAELGDSAVYLCASSLSGGGTDTQYFGPGTRLTVL.

The chain couples TRBV24-1 to TRBJ2-1; D not certain. The CDR3 has 13 amino acids. Per germline, CDR1 KGHDR and CDR2 SFDVKD. V lost 7 bases and J lost 6, with 12 bases in between. CDR3 nucleotide sequence: TGTGCCACCAGCGTTCAGTCTTTCAATGAGCAGTTCTTC. Amino acid sequence: CATSVQSFNEQFF.